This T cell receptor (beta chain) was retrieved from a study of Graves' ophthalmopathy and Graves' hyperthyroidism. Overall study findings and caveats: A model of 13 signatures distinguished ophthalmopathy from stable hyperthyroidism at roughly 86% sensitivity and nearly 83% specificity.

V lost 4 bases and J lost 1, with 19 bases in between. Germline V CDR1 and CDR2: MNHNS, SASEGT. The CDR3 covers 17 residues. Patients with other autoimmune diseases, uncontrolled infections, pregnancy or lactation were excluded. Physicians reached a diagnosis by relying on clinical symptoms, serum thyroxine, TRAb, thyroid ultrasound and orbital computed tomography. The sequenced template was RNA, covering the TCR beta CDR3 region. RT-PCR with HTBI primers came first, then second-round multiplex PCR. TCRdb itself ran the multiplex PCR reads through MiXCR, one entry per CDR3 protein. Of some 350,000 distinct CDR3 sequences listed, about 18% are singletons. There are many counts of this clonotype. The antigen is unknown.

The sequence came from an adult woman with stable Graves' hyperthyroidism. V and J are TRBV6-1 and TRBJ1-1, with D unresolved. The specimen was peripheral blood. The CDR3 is CASSGKMFSRQNTEAFF. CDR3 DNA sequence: TGTGCCAGCAGTGGTAAGATGTTTAGCCGGCAGAACACTGAAGCTTTCTTT.